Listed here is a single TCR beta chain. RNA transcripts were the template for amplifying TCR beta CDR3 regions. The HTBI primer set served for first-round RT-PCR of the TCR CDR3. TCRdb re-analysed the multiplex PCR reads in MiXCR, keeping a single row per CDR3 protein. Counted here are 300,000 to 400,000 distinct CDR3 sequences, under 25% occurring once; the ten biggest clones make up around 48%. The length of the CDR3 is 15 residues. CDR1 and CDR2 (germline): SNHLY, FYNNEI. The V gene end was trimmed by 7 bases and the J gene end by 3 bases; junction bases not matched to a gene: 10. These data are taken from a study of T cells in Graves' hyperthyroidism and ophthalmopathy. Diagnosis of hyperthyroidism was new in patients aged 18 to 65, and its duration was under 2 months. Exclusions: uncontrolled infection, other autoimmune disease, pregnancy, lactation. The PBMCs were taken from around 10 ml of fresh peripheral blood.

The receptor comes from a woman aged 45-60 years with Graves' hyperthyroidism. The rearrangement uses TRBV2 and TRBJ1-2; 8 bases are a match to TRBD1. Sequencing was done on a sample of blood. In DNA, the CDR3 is TGTGCCAGCACATCCGTCGCAGGGGGCGACTATGGCTACACCTTC. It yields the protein CASTSVAGGDYGYTF. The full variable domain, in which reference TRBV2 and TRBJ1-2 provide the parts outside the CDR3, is EPEVTQTPSHQVTQMGQEVILRCVPISNHLYFYWYRQILGQKVEFLVSFYNNEISEKSEIFDDQFSVERPDGSNFTLKIRSTKLEDSAMYFCASTSVAGGDYGYTFGSGTRLTVV.